The table lists the clone carrying this T cell receptor beta chain with many counts. The germline V and J ends were trimmed by 4 bases and 6 bases, with 11 bases remaining between them. This CDR3 region has 13 residues. Looked up from germline, CDR1 is MNHNY and CDR2 is SVGAGI (reference sequence). The data originate from a study of T cells after yellow fever vaccination. As TCR cDNA was made by 5'RACE template switching, a universal primer site and UMIs were added. MiXCR, run by TCRdb on the 5' RACE reads, gives a single entry per CDR3 protein. The table has some 200,000 distinct CDR3 sequences, approximately 3.3% seen once; the top ten hold less than 3.5%.

The sequenced sample was CD4+ T cells sorted from PBMCs, obtained 10 days after the yellow fever booster vaccination. The gene calls are TRBV6-6 and TRBJ2-3, with D tentatively TRBD2 (5 bases). The TCR sequence derives from a man between 18 and 29 years old who received the YFV17D yellow fever vaccine. CDR3 DNA sequence: TGTGCCAGCAGTTTCCCGGACTGGGATACGCAGTATTTT. Its translation is CASSFPDWDTQYF.